Presented here are 18 T cell receptor beta chains from one specimen sequenced in a study of patients and donors after allogeneic stem cell transplantation. TCRdb ran MiXCR on the RT-PCR reads and lists one entry per CDR3 protein. Here the sample spans 150,000 to 250,000 distinct CDR3 sequences, 35% to 50% being singletons. Material for sequencing was blood, either unsorted or a sorted T cell fraction (not recorded which). The receptors here all came from a human donor who was either an allogeneic HSCT recipient or a stem cell or donor lymphocyte infusion donor (not recorded which). It is not recorded whose cells these are; they may come from a transplant donor.

The chain links TRBV12-3 or TRBV12-4 to TRBJ2-5, with 15 bases fitting TRBD2. V lost 2 bases to trimming and J lost 4 bases; unmatched junction nucleotides: 2. The CDR3 has 16 residues. The CDR3 nucleotides are TGTGCCAGCAGTTTACCGGGACTAGCGGGAGGAGAGACCCAGTACTTC. It specifies CASSLPGLAGGETQYF.

The rearrangement uses TRBV9 and TRBJ2-2, with D possibly TRBD2 on 6 matching bases. CDR3 length equals 17 residues. CDR1 and CDR2 from the germline V gene are SGDLS and YYNGEE. Trimming pared 0 bases from V and 3 bases from J, leaving 15 bases between. The CDR3, as DNA: TGTGCCAGCAGCGTAGTTGCCGGGAGCTACGACACCGGGGAGCTGTTTTTT. Translating it yields CASSVVAGSYDTGELFF.

This clonotype was seen only a few times. The V call is TRBV2, the J call TRBJ1-1, with D unclear. This CDR3 is 13 amino acids long. V was trimmed by 4 bases and J by 7 bases, leaving 13 bases between them. Germline V gene sequence: CDR1 SNHLY, CDR2 FYNNEI. Written as DNA, the CDR3 is TGTGCCAGCAGTGTATGGAGGGCTGATGAAGCTTTCTTT. Translated, it gives CASSVWRADEAFF.

The rearrangement uses TRBV5-1 and TRBJ2-3; 7 bases line up with TRBD1. The CDR3 totals 12 residues. The V gene's germline CDR1 is SGHRS and CDR2 YFSETQ. After removal of 3 bases from V and 13 bases from J, the junction contained 8 bases not matched to a gene. The DNA of the CDR3 is TGCGCCAGCAGCTACTCGGGACAGTCAGAGTATTTT. Residues: CASSYSGQSEYF.

The rearrangement uses TRBV20-1 and TRBJ2-1, with 7 bases fitting TRBD1. The ends lost 5 bases at V and 8 bases at J; junction bases unmatched: 6. In germline, CDR1 is DFQATT, CDR2 SNEGSKA (reference sequence). CDR3 size: 12 residues. This chain's CDR3 is CSAPNRGHEQFF. The CDR3 nucleotides are TGCAGTGCTCCCAATAGGGGGCATGAGCAGTTCTTC.

The V gene is TRBV21-1, the J gene TRBJ2-3; TRBD1 was called by the table and not checked on the DNA. TRBV21-1 is a pseudogene. The CDR3 extends over 15 amino acids. CDR3: CAGSLTGSSTDTQYF. The CDR3 bases are TGTGCCGGCTCCTTGACAGGATCTAGCACAGATACGCAGTATTTT.

The chain uses TRBV7-6 and TRBJ2-3; D remains ambiguous. Germline assignment: CDR1 SGHVS and CDR2 FNYEAQ. CDR3 length: 14 amino acids. Trimming shortened V by 2 bases and J by 2 bases, and 8 bases separated the two germline ends. The CDR3: CASSLTHSTDTQYF. CDR3 sequence (DNA): TGTGCCAGCAGCTTAACCCACTCCACAGATACGCAGTATTTT.

The chain employs TRBV19 and TRBJ1-5; a possible D gene is TRBD1 (5 bases). The CDR3 spans 16 residues. Germline V gives CDR1 LNHDA, CDR2 SQIVND (reference sequence). V was shortened by 8 bases and J by 1 base, with 18 bases between the two germline ends. CDR3 residues: CASRWDPGRSNQPQHF. The CDR3 region has the DNA TGTGCCAGTCGATGGGACCCCGGGCGGAGCAATCAGCCCCAGCATTTT.

The V and J genes are TRBV28 and TRBJ1-6, with D tentatively TRBD1 (6 bases). This CDR3 has 14 amino acids. Per the germline V gene, CDR1 is MDHEN and CDR2 is SYDVKM. Trimming removed 6 bases from V and 7 bases from J, with 13 bases in between. In DNA form, the CDR3 reads TGTGCCAGCAGCATTACAGGGATAAATTCACCCCTCCACTTT. It translates to CASSITGINSPLHF. Filled out from reference TRBV28 and TRBJ1-6, the complete variable domain reads DVKVTQSSRYLVKRTGEKVFLECVQDMDHENMFWYRQDPGLGLRLIYFSYDVKMKEKGDIPEGYSVSREKKERFSLILESASTNQTSMYLCASSITGINSPLHFGNGTRLTVT.

This clonotype was seen more than once but under ten times. V usage is TRBV7-9 and J usage is TRBJ1-5, with 9 bases identical to TRBD1. Losses at the gene ends were 5 bases for V and 6 bases for J; bases not matched to a gene: 5. The CDR3 is made up of 14 amino acids. The germline CDR1 and CDR2 sequences are SEHNR and FQNEAQ (reference sequence). The CDR3 coding sequence is TGTGCCAGCAGCCCGGACAGGGGAAGTCAGCCCCAGCATTTT. It encodes CASSPDRGSQPQHF.

The chain links TRBV12-3 or TRBV12-4 to TRBJ2-2; 7 nucleotides align to TRBD2. V was pared by 5 bases and J by 5 bases, with 5 bases of the junction left unmatched. This CDR3 contains 14 residues. The CDR3 reads CASSPAGPTGELFF. CDR3 sequence (DNA): TGTGCCAGCAGTCCAGCGGGACCAACCGGGGAGCTGTTTTTT.

This rearrangement joins TRBV29-1 to TRBJ2-1, with 10 bases matching TRBD2. In germline, CDR1 is SQVTM, CDR2 ANQGSEA. This CDR3 region has 14 residues. Unmatched junction bases numbered 9, after V lost 6 bases and J lost 7 bases. CDR3 coding DNA: TGCAGCGTCTCCACTAGCGGGGCGGGGAATGAGCAGTTCTTC. It specifies CSVSTSGAGNEQFF.

This clonotype was seen a few times. J is TRBJ2-3 and V is TRBV5-6; 10 bases match TRBD2. The trim removed 5 bases at V and 5 bases at J, leaving 5 bases unmatched. The CDR3 is 14 residues long. Germline V gives CDR1 SGHDT, CDR2 YYEEEE. The CDR3: CASRSGTSEDTQYF. CDR3 DNA sequence: TGTGCCAGCAGGTCCGGGACTAGCGAAGATACGCAGTATTTT.

The genes are TRBV20-1 and TRBJ2-7; D is possibly TRBD2 (5 bases). The germline CDR1 and CDR2 sequences are DFQATT and SNEGSKA (reference sequence). V dropped 1 base and J dropped 3 bases, with 10 bases sitting between them. The CDR3 is 13 residues long. Here the CDR3 DNA reads TGCAGTGCTAGAGGAGGGAGCGTCTACGAGCAGTACTTC. It yields the protein CSARGGSVYEQYF.

This clonotype has just a few counts. The CDR3 loop is CASRRDRTSEAFF. The CDR3 bases are TGTGCCAGCAGAAGGGACCGGACGTCTGAAGCTTTCTTT. The genes are TRBV6-5 and TRBJ1-1; a weak D match, TRBD1 (5 bases). Trimming took 6 bases from V and 6 from J, leaving 14 bases between them. Germline V gene sequence: CDR1 MNHEY, CDR2 SVGAGI. The CDR3 has 13 amino acids.

The gene calls are TRBV4-3 and TRBJ1-1; D is ambiguous. CDR1 is LGHNA, CDR2 YSLEER, per germline. This CDR3 is built from 13 residues. Trimming took off 1 base at V and 4 bases at J, with 7 bases between the two ends. The CDR3 bases are TGCGCCAGCAGCCAAGTAACAATCACTGAAGCTTTCTTT. Translated, it gives CASSQVTITEAFF.

The chain is built from TRBV29-1 and TRBJ2-7; D may be TRBD2 (5 bases). The CDR3 covers 11 residues. CDR1 and CDR2 from the germline V gene are SQVTM and ANQGSEA. The V and J ends lost 5 bases and 4 bases respectively, with 9 bases between them. CDR3 residues: CSVYRGYEQYF. CDR3 in DNA: TGCAGCGTTTATAGAGGGTACGAGCAGTACTTC.

The gene calls are TRBV12-3 or TRBV12-4 and TRBJ2-1; 7 nucleotides align to TRBD2. Trimming took 3 bases from V and 9 from J; bases not matched to a gene: 5. The CDR3 spans 13 residues. The CDR3 DNA is TGTGCCAGCAGTTTGGGAGGGACGGTTGAGCAGTTCTTC. Translation gives CASSLGGTVEQFF.